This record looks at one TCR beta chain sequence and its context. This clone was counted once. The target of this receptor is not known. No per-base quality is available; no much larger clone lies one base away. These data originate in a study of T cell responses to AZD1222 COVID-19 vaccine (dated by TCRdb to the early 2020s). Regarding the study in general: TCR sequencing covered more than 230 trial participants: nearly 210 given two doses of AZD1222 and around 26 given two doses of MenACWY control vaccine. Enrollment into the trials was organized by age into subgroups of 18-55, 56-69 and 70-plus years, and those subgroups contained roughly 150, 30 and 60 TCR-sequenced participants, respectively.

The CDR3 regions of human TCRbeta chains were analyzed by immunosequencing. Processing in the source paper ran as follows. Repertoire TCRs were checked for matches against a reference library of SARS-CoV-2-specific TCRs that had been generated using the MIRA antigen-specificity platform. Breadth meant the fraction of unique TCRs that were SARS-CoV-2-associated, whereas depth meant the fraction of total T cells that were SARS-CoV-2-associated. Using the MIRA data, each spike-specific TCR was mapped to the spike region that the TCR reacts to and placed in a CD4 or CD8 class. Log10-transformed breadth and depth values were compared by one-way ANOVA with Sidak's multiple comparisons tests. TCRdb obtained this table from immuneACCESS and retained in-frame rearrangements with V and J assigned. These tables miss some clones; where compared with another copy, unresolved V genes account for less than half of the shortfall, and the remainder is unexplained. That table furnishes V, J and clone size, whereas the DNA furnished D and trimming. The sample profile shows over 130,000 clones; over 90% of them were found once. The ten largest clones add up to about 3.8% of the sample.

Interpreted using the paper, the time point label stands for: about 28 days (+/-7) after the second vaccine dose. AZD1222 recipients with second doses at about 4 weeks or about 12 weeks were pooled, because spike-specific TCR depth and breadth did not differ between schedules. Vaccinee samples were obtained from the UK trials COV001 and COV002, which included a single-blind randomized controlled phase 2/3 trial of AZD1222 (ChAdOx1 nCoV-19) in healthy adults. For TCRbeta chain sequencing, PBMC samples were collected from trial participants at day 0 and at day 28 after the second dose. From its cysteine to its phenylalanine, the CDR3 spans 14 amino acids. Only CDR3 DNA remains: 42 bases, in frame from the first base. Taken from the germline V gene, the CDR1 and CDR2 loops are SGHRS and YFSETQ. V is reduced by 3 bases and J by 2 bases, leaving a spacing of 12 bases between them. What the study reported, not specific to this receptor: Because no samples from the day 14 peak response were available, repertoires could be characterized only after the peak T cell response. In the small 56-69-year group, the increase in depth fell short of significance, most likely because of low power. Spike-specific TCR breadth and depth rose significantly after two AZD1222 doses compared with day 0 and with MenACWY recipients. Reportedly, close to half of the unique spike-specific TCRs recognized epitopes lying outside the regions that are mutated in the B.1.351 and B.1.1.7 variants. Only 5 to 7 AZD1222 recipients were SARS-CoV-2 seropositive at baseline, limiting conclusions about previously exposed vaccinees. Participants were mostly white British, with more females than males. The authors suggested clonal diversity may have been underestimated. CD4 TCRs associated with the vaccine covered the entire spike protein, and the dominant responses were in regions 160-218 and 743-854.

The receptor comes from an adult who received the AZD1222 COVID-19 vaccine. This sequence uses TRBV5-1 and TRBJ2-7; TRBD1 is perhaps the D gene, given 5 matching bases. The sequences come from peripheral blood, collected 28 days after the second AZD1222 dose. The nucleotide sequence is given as TGCGCCAGCAGCTCCCAGGGAATTACCTACGAGCAGTACTTC. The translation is CASSSQGITYEQYF.